This T cell receptor (beta chain) was found in a study of T cells expressing NK-cell markers (dated by TCRdb to 2020 to 2022). Notes on the research overall: Three sorted T-cell subsets (CD3+CD56+NKG2C+, CD3+CD56+NKG2C- and CD3+CD56-NKG2C+) from 8 or 9 donors had their TCR beta-chain repertoires profiled. The study sequenced eight donors, all healthy volunteers chosen at random: three men and five women. Libraries were sequenced as 2 x 150 bp reads on Illumina HiSeq 2000/2500, MiSeq or NextSeq. Among the eight sequenced donors, only one was HCMV-seronegative, while the other seven were HCMV-seropositive.

Inclusive of the bounding cysteine and phenylalanine, the CDR3 is 14 residues long. No DNA is given. The germline V gene (reference sequence) gives CDR1 as DFQATT and CDR2 as SNEGSKA. The sequencing machine was an Illumina HiSeq 2000. TCR beta cDNA libraries were made by 5'RACE template switching that added a universal primer site and unique molecular identifiers. Priming for cDNA synthesis came from the TCR beta constant segment, and two successive PCR amplification steps followed. From the authors' description of their analysis: Reads were demultiplexed and grouped by UMI with MIGEC, and clonotypes were assembled and quantified with MiTCR. To exclude erroneous sequences, any TCR cDNA sequence not supported by at least two reads was discarded. Downstream repertoire analysis used the tcR package, and clonotypes were matched across fractions by CDR3 nucleotide sequence plus V segment. VDJmatch was used to annotate antigen specificity against VDJdb, with one amino acid substitution allowed in CDR3. Based on TCRdb reprocessing of the reads, there is one entry per CDR3 protein sequence, and DNA is missing. For this entry, the V and J calls and clone size follow TCRdb and not the study's own pipeline. The table of this sample itemizes hundreds of thousands of distinct CDR3 sequences. Around 4.2% of the sample rests with the top ten.

Beyond this particular receptor, the publication reports: Those dominant clonotypes were again the most abundant among CD3+CD56-NKG2C+ cells in a few donors, at roughly 28.3-65%. In about 6 donors, the dominant CD3+CD56+NKG2C+ clonotypes were found to rank among the top 10 CD8+ clonotypes and to make up roughly 1.0-7.5% of CD8+ T cells. It remained unclear whether the expanded NKG2C-expressing T cell clones were specific for HCMV antigens.

Of note for this clonotype: It has no known antigen specificity.

HCMV-specific IgG was detected in serum with a commercial ELISA kit to determine HCMV serostatus. Ficoll density gradient centrifugation was used to isolate peripheral blood mononuclear cells from blood. The V and J genes are TRBV20-1 and TRBJ2-7; the D gene TCRdb calls, TRBD2, cannot be checked with no DNA. The sequenced sample was blood T cells: a sorted CD56 or NKG2C T cell subset, CD4+ or CD8+ T cells, or bulk PBMC T cells (not recorded which). The receptor comes from a woman aged 18-69 years in good health. The encoded CDR3 is CSASPGLAGYEQYF.